Presented here are 2 T cell receptor beta chains from one specimen sequenced in a study of ipilimumab plus nivolumab after autologous stem cell transplantation. Using immunoSEQ multiplex PCR, the repertoire was profiled, and TCRdb retains in-frame clones only, with some absent. Of some 87,000 clones listed, over 80% are singletons. The sample consisted of PBMCs, taken in a trial of ipilimumab plus nivolumab as post-transplant consolidation. All receptors derive from a male donor with diffuse large B-cell lymphoma.

The chain employs TRBV27 and TRBJ1-5; weak D call: TRBD1 (5 bases). CDR1 MNHEY and CDR2 SMNVEV come from the germline V gene (reference sequence). CDR3 length equals 15 residues. Between the trimmed V and J ends, which lost 5 bases and 4 bases, there was a span of 15 bases. The chain's CDR3 is CASSPGGWGNQPQHF. In DNA, the CDR3 is TGTGCCAGCAGTCCCGGCGGCTGGGGGAATCAGCCCCAGCATTTT.

This rearrangement joins TRBV5-8 to TRBJ1-2, with D tentatively TRBD1 (6 bases). The V and J ends lost 2 bases and 6 bases respectively, with 11 bases between them. Germline V lookup: CDR1 SGHTS, CDR2 YDEGEE. The CDR3 contains 13 residues. CDR3 DNA: TGTGCCAGCAGCTTCCACAGGGAGGATGGCTACACCTTC. Protein sequence: CASSFHREDGYTF.